This TCR beta chain was obtained from a study of blood T cell repertoires in COVID-19. Here immunoSEQ multiplex PCR was the method, and the copy in TCRdb shows in-frame clones only, minus some. The table shows approximately 170,000 clones, with around 84% occurring only once. CDR3 size: 18 residues. Germline CDR1 and CDR2: LGHDT and YNNKEL (reference sequence). The V segment lost 1 base and the J segment 0 bases; nucleotides outside the gene matches: 9. Material: PBMCs or T cells enriched from blood (not recorded which). The source is a woman aged 50 to 65 who had recovered from COVID-19. The chain joins TRBV3-1 (or the pseudogene TRBV3-2) to TRBJ2-3; 8 bases match TRBD2. The DNA for the CDR3 is TGTGCCAGCAGCCAAGGGGTATGGGGCGGGAGGAGCACAGATACGCAGTATTTT. Translation: CASSQGVWGGRSTDTQYF.